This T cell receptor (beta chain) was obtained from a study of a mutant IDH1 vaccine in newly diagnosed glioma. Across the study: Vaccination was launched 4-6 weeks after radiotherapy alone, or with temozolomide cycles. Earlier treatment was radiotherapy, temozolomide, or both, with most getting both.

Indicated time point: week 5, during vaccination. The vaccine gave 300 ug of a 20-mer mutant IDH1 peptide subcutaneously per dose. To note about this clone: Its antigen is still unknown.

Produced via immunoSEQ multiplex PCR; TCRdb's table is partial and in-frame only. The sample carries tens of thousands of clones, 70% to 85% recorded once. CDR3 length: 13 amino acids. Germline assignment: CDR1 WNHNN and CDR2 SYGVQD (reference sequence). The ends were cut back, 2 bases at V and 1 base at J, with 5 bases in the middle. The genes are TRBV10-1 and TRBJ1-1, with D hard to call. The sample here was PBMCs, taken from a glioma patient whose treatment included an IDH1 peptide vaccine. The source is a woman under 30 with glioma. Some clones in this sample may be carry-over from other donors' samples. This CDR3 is CASSERRNTEAFF. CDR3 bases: TGCGCCAGCAGTGAGAGGCGGAACACTGAAGCTTTCTTT.